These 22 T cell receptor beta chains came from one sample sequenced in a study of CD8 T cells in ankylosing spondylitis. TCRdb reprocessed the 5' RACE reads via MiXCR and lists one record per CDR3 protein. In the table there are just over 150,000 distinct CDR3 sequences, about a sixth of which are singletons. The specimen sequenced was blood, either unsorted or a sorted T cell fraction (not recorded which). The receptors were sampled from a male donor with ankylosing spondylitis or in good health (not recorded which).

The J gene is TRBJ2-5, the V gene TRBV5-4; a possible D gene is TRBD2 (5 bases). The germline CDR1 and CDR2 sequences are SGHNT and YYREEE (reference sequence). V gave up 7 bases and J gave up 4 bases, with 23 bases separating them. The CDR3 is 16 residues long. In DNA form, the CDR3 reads TGTGCCAGCCGCATGGTACAGCCTGGCGGAGGAGAGACCCAGTACTTC. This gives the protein CASRMVQPGGGETQYF.

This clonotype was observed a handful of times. The CDR3 is CASSSPDNSPLHF. Written as DNA, the CDR3 is TGTGCCAGCAGTTCCCCGGATAATTCACCCCTCCACTTT. The gene calls are TRBV28 and TRBJ1-6; D not resolved. The germline gives CDR1 MDHEN, CDR2 SYDVKM. The V end was cut by 4 bases, the J end by 5 bases, with 6 bases between. This CDR3 has 13 amino acids.

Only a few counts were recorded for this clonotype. CDR3 in DNA: TGTGCCAGCAGCTTAGGTCGCGCTGGGAGAACCAATGAGCAGTTCTTC. Translation: CASSLGRAGRTNEQFF. The V call is TRBV7-9, the J call TRBJ2-1; D is perhaps TRBD2 (5 bases). This CDR3 is 16 amino acids long. V was pared by 1 base and J by 6 bases, with 16 bases between. Germline lookup yields CDR1 SEHNR and CDR2 FQNEAQ (reference sequence).

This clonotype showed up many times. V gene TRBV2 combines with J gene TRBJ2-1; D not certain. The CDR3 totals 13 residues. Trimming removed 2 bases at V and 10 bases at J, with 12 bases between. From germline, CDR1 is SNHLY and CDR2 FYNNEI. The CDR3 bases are TGTGCCAGCAGTGAATATAAGGGTAGAGAGCAGTTCTTC. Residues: CASSEYKGREQFF.

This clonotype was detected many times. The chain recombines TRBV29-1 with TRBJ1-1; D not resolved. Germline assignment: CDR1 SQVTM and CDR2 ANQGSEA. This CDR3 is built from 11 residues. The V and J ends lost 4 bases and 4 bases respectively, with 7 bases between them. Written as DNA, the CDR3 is TGCAGCGTTGCTCGGATCACTGAAGCTTTCTTT. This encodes CSVARITEAFF.

This chain's CDR3 is CSAQTGLNEAFF. The CDR3 coding sequence is TGCAGCGCCCAGACGGGGTTGAATGAAGCTTTCTTT. This rearrangement joins TRBV29-1 to TRBJ1-1, with D uncertain. Between the trimmed V and J ends, which lost 7 bases and 7 bases, there was a span of 16 bases. Germline V gene lookup returns CDR1 SQVTM and CDR2 ANQGSEA. The length of the CDR3 is 12 residues.

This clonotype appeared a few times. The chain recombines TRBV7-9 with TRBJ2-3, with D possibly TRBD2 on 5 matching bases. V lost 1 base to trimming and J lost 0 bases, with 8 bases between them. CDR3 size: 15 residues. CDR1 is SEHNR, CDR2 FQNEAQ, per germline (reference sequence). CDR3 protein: CASSLGTASTDTQYF. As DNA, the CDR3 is TGTGCCAGCAGCTTAGGGACTGCTAGCACAGATACGCAGTATTTT.

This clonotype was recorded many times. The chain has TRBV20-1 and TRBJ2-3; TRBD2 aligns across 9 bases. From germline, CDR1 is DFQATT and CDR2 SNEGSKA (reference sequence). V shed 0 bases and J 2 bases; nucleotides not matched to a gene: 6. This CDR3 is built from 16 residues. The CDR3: CSARDSLAGYTDTQYF. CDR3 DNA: TGCAGTGCTAGAGATTCGCTAGCGGGGTACACAGATACGCAGTATTTT.

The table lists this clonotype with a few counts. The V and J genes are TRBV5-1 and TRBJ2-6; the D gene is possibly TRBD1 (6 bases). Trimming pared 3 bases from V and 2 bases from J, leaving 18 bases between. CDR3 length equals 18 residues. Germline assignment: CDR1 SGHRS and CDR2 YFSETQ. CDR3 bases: TGCGCCAGCAGCTCGGGACACCCTTTGATCACTGGGGCCAACGTCCTGACTTTC. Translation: CASSSGHPLITGANVLTF.

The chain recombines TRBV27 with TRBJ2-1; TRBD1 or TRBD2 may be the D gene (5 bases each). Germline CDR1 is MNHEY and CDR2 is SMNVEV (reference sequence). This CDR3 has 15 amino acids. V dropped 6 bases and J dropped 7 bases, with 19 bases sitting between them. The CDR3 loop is CASSPGAGGKNEQFF. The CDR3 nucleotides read TGTGCCAGCAGCCCCGGGGCAGGTGGAAAAAATGAGCAGTTCTTC.

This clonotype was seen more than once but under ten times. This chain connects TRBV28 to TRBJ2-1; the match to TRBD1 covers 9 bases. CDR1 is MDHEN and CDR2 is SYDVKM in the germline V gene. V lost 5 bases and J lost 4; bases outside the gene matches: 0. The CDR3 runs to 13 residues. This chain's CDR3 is CASSDRGYNEQFF. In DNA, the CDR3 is TGTGCCAGCAGTGACAGGGGGTACAATGAGCAGTTCTTC.

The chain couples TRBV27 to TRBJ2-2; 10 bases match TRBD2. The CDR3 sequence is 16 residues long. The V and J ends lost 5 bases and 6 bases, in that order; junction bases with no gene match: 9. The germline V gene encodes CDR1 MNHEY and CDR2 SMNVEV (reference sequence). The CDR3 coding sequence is TGTGCCAGCAGTCGGGGTTCTAGCGGGAGTTCCGGGGAGCTGTTTTTT. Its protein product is CASSRGSSGSSGELFF.

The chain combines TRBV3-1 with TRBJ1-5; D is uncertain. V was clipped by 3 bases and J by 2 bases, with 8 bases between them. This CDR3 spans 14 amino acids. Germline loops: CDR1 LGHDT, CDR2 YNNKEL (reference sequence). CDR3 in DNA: TGTGCCAGCAGCCACTTTGGCGGCAATCAGCCCCAGCATTTT. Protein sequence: CASSHFGGNQPQHF.

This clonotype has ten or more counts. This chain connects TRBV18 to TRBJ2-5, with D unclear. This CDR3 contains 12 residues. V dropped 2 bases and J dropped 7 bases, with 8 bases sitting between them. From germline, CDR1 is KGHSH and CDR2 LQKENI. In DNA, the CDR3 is TGTGCCAGCTCACCAGCTGGAACGACCCAGTACTTC. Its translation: CASSPAGTTQYF. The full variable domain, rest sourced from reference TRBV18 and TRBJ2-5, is NAGVMQNPRHLVRRRGQEARLRCSPMKGHSHVYWYRQLPEEGLKFMVYLQKENIIDESGMPKERFSAEFPKEGPSILRIQQVVRGDSAAYFCASSPAGTTQYFGPGTRLLVL.

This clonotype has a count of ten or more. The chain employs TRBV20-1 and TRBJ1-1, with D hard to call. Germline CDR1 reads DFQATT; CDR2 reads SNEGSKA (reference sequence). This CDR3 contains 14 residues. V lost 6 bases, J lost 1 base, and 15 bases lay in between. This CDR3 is CSAKLQRRNTEAFF. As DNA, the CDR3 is TGCAGTGCCAAACTTCAAAGGCGGAACACTGAAGCTTTCTTT.

The CDR3 is CASSPSGRTVGELFF. In DNA, the CDR3 is TGTGCCAGCAGCCCTAGCGGGAGGACCGTCGGGGAGCTGTTTTTT. The genes are TRBV12-3 or TRBV12-4 and TRBJ2-2, with 11 bases fitting TRBD2. The V segment lost 6 bases and the J segment 7 bases; nucleotides outside the gene matches: 7. The CDR3 has 15 residues.

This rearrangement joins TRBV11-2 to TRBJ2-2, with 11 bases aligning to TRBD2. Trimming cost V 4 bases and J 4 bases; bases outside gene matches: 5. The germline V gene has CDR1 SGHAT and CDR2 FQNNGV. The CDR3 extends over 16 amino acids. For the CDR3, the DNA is TGTGCCAGCAGCTCGGGACTAGCGGATCTCACCGGGGAGCTGTTTTTT. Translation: CASSSGLADLTGELFF. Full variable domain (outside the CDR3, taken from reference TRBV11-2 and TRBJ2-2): EAGVAQSPRYKIIEKRQSVAFWCNPISGHATLYWYQQILGQGPKLLIQFQNNGVVDDSQLPKDRFSAERLKGVDSTLKIQPAKLEDSAVYLCASSSGLADLTGELFFGEGSRLTVL.

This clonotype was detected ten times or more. CDR3 nucleotide sequence: TGTGCCAGCAGAGGGACGGGAAACACCATATATTTT. It specifies CASRGTGNTIYF. V and J are TRBV12-3 or TRBV12-4 and TRBJ1-3; D is possibly TRBD1 (5 bases). The CDR3 totals 12 residues. V dropped 6 bases and J dropped 4 bases, with 7 bases sitting between them.

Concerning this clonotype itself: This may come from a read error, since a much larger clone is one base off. CDR3 region: CASSEGGPGPQHF. CDR3 sequence (DNA): TGTGCCAGCAGTGAGGGGGGCCCGGGGCCCCAGCATTTT. V is TRBV2 and J is TRBJ1-5; D possibly corresponds to TRBD1 (6 bases). Trimming cost V 3 bases and J 9 bases, with 12 bases left between them. In germline, CDR1 is SNHLY, CDR2 FYNNEI. The CDR3 is 13 amino acids.

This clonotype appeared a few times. The CDR3: CASSTTGERYGYTF. In nucleotides, the CDR3 is TGTGCCAGCAGCACGACAGGGGAACGCTATGGCTACACCTTC. This chain uses TRBV7-2 with TRBJ1-2; 8 positions match TRBD1. The germline V gene encodes CDR1 SGHTA and CDR2 FQGNSA. V lost 5 bases and J lost 4; bases outside the gene matches: 6. This CDR3 spans 14 amino acids.

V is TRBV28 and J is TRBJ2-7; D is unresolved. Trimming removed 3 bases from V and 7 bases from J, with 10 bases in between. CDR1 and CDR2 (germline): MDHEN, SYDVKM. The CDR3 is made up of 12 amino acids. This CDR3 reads CASSFLLSEQYF. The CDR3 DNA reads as TGTGCCAGCAGTTTCCTTCTTAGTGAGCAGTACTTC.

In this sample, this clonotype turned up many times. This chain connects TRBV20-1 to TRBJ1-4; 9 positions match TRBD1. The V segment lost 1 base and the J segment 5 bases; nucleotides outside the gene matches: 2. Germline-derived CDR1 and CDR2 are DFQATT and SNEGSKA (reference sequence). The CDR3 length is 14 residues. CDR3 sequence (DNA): TGCAGTGCTAGAGGCGGACAGGGGAATGAAAAACTGTTTTTT. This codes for CSARGGQGNEKLFF.